These T cell receptor beta chains were read from a single sample in a study of cytotoxic CD8 clonotypes in ibrutinib-treated CLL. Produced via immunoSEQ multiplex PCR; TCRdb's table is partial and in-frame only. This table has roughly 29,000 clones, 57% appearing once. The sample was PBMCs, taken before ibrutinib treatment. The receptors were gathered from a human donor with chronic lymphocytic leukemia. CDR3s include the opening cysteine and the closing phenylalanine or tryptophan. The order of the fields is V gene, clone size, D gene, J gene, CDR3 protein, CDR3 DNA. The D gene is left open where the match is weak. Only part of the rows carry a size: once, few, many, or a class if the clone is expanded.

>TRBV29-1|-|-|TRBJ1-1
CSVASFGTATEAFF
TGCAGCGTTGCCTCTTTTGGGACGGCCACTGAAGCTTTCTTT
>TRBV9|-|TRBD1|TRBJ2-2
CASSGGQGLPGELFF
TGTGCCAGCAGCGGGGGACAGGGCCTCCCCGGGGAGCTGTTTTTT
>TRBV11-3|few|-|TRBJ1-1
CASSLGGKNTEAFF
TGTGCCAGCAGCTTGGGTGGAAAGAACACTGAAGCTTTCTTT
>TRBV19|few|-|TRBJ2-7
CASSIVAGRYEQYF
TGTGCCAGTAGTATTGTAGCAGGGCGGTACGAGCAGTACTTC
>TRBV10-3|few|-|TRBJ2-1
CAISESGYDSTHFF
TGTGCCATCAGTGAGTCTGGCTATGACTCGACGCATTTCTTC
>TRBV11-2|-|-|TRBJ2-3
CASSPRGPITDTQYF
TGTGCCAGCAGCCCCAGGGGACCCATCACAGATACGCAGTATTTT
>TRBV11-2|few|-|TRBJ2-7
CASSLVGPSYEQYF
TGTGCCAGCAGCTTAGTAGGTCCGTCCTACGAGCAGTACTTC
>TRBV18|few|-|TRBJ1-2
CASSPSEGWGGYTF
TGTGCCAGCTCCCCGTCCGAGGGATGGGGTGGCTACACCTTC
>TRBV4-1|-|-|TRBJ2-3
CASSQDEGVGDSRDTQYF
TGCGCCAGCAGCCAAGATGAAGGAGTCGGGGATAGTAGAGATACGCAGTATTTT
>TRBV28|-|-|TRBJ1-2
CVSSSRSYGYTF
TGTGTCAGCAGTTCTCGCAGCTATGGCTACACCTTC
>TRBV29-1|few|-|TRBJ2-1
CSVAGGNYNEQFF
TGCAGCGTGGCAGGGGGGAACTACAATGAGCAGTTCTTC
>TRBV12-5|-|-|TRBJ2-3
CASGFSTGADTQYF
TGTGCTAGTGGTTTTTCTACTGGGGCAGATACGCAGTATTTT
>TRBV27|-|-|TRBJ1-2
CASKFRGGGTVGYTF
TGTGCCAGCAAGTTCAGGGGCGGGGGGACGGTTGGCTACACCTTC
>TRBV19|-|-|TRBJ2-1
CASSKLRGAGYNEQFF
TGTGCCAGTAGCAAGCTTCGGGGCGCGGGGTACAATGAGCAGTTCTTC
>TRBV2|-|-|TRBJ2-7
CASSENPRGRGYEQYF
TGTGCCAGCAGTGAAAACCCTAGGGGTAGGGGCTACGAGCAGTACTTC